The rows below give T cell receptor beta chains drawn from one sample of a study of cytomegalovirus exposure and HLA in healthy donors. Assay used: immunoSEQ multiplex PCR; TCRdb lists only in-frame clones, some missing. The table includes about 130,000 clones, roughly 79% detected once. Sequenced input: PBMCs. The receptors here all came from a male donor in good health and CMV-seronegative. CDR3s include the opening cysteine and the closing phenylalanine or tryptophan. The D gene is left open where the match is weak. Rows give clone size only sometimes, using once, few, many, or a class for an expanded clone.

j_call v_call clone_size d_call cdr3_nt cdr3_aa
TRBJ2-7 TRBV5-1 NA NA TGCGCCAGCAGAAGTCGGGTCGAGAGCTCCTACGAGCAGTACTTC CASRSRVESSYEQYF
TRBJ1-5 TRBV4-2 NA NA TGTGCCAGCAGCCAAGATGGGGCCACACTTCGGCCCCAGCATTTT CASSQDGATLRPQHF
TRBJ2-2 TRBV28 NA NA TGTGCCAGCTCTCCGGGCGGGACCCCGAACACCGGGGAGCTGTTTTTT CASSPGGTPNTGELFF
TRBJ1-3 TRBV18 NA NA TGTGCCAGCTCACGCGGGGACGGCCCTAACGCCATATATTTT CASSRGDGPNAIYF
TRBJ1-4 TRBV7-2 NA TRBD1 TGTGCCAGCAGCCGCTACAGGGGTGAAAAACTGTTTTTT CASSRYRGEKLFF
TRBJ2-7 TRBV9 once NA TGTGCCAGCAGCGTGTCCCCTTCAGGGGTCGAGCAGTACTTC CASSVSPSGVEQYF
TRBJ2-4 TRBV2 NA TRBD1 TGTGCCAGCCAGGGACAGGGACTAGCCAAAAACATTCAGTACTTC CASQGQGLAKNIQYF
TRBJ1-1 TRBV7-9 NA TRBD1 TGTTCCAGCAGCTCTTTAGGGGGCGCGGGCACTGAAGCTTTCTTT CSSSSLGGAGTEAFF
TRBJ1-2 TRBV11-2 NA NA TGTGCCAGCAGCTCCCCTAGGAGGGGTAACTATGGCTACACCTTC CASSSPRRGNYGYTF
TRBJ1-1 TRBV15 NA NA TGTGCCACCAGCGCGGAGCAACGGGACACTGAAGCTTTCTTT CATSAEQRDTEAFF
TRBJ2-7 TRBV7-6 NA TRBD2 TGTGCCAGTCAAGCGGGGGGGAAAGCCGACGAGCAGTACTTC CASQAGGKADEQYF
TRBJ1-1 TRBV27 NA TRBD1 TGTGCCAGCAGTCTCCACCCCGGACAGGGGCGGGGTACTGAAGCTTTCTTT CASSLHPGQGRGTEAFF
TRBJ2-7 TRBV4-3 once TRBD1 TGCGCCAGCAGCCAGGGGACAGGGGAATACGAGCAGTACTTC CASSQGTGEYEQYF
TRBJ1-2 TRBV27 once NA TGTGCCAGCAGAGAGACCAGGGTCCATGGCTACACCTTC CASRETRVHGYTF
TRBJ1-2 TRBV6-5 few NA TGTGCCAGCAGAGCGGTCAGCTATGGCTACACCTTC CASRAVSYGYTF
TRBJ1-2 TRBV27 NA NA TGTGCCAGCAGTTTATCAGAGACAGGATTCTATGGCTACACCTTC CASSLSETGFYGYTF
TRBJ2-7 TRBV11-2 NA TRBD2 TGTGCCAGCAGCCTCGTCCCTCGAGCGGGGCCAGACCCCGCCTACGAGCAGTACTTC CASSLVPRAGPDPAYEQYF
TRBJ2-1 TRBV7-2 once TRBD2 TGTGCCAGGACTAGCGGGGGGAACTACAATGAGCAGTTCTTC CARTSGGNYNEQFF
TRBJ2-5 TRBV2 once TRBD2 TGTGCCAGCAGTCGATCTAGCGGGGGGGCCGAAGAGACCCAGTACTTC CASSRSSGGAEETQYF
TRBJ2-1 TRBV30 NA NA TGTGCCTGGAGTGTCGGACAGAGCTCCTACAATGAGCAGTTCTTC CAWSVGQSSYNEQFF
TRBJ1-4 TRBV6-5 few TRBD1 TGTGCCAGCAGTTACCGAGGACAGGGGAGCCGAAAACTGTTTTTT CASSYRGQGSRKLFF
TRBJ2-2 TRBV18 NA NA TGTGCCAGCTCACCCGCGGGCTCGAACACCGGGGAGCTGTTTTTT CASSPAGSNTGELFF
TRBJ2-7 TRBV10-3 NA TRBD2 TGTGCCACTCCGACTAGCGGGGGGCCTTCCTACGAGCAGTACTTC CATPTSGGPSYEQYF
TRBJ1-5 TRBV2 NA NA TGTGCCAGCAGTCCCACCACAAGCAATCAGCCCCAGCATTTT CASSPTTSNQPQHF
TRBJ2-3 TRBV18 once TRBD1 TGTGCCAGCTCAGGGGGACAGACGAGCACAGATACGCAGTATTTT CASSGGQTSTDTQYF
TRBJ2-5 TRBV25-1 once NA TGTGCCAGCAGTGAACCCGGGACTCTGGAGACCCAGTACTTC CASSEPGTLETQYF
TRBJ2-1 TRBV19 NA TRBD2 TGTGCCAGTAGTTCAGGGGTAGCGGGGAATTCCTACAATGAGCAGTTCTTC CASSSGVAGNSYNEQFF
TRBJ2-3 TRBV27 few TRBD2 TGTGCCAGCAGTCCCGGCGGGCGGGGGGCGGGAGATACGCAGTATTTT CASSPGGRGAGDTQYF
TRBJ1-2 TRBV27 NA TRBD1 TGTGCCAGCAGTCGGAACGGACAGGGAGGCTACACCTTC CASSRNGQGGYTF
TRBJ2-5 TRBV15 NA NA TGTGCCACCAGCGGAGAGCAGGCACAAGAGACCCAGTACTTC CATSGEQAQETQYF
TRBJ2-7 TRBV9 NA TRBD2 TGTGCCAGCAGCGTAGCGGGGGGGAGCTCCTACGAGCAGTACTTC CASSVAGGSSYEQYF
TRBJ2-7 TRBV5-4 NA TRBD1 TGTGCCAGCAGCATGGACAGGGGGCCCTACGAGCAGTACTTC CASSMDRGPYEQYF
TRBJ2-2 TRBV29-1 NA NA TGCAGCGTTGTATGGGGGGTGAACACCGGGGAGCTGTTTTTT CSVVWGVNTGELFF
TRBJ1-1 TRBV15 few TRBD1 TGTGCCACCAGCAGCCCCCGACAGGGACGAGCCACTGAAGCTTTCTTT CATSSPRQGRATEAFF
TRBJ2-5 TRBV2 NA NA TGTGCCAGCAGTGGAGACATCCAAGAGACCCAGTACTTC CASSGDIQETQYF
TRBJ1-5 TRBV5-1 NA TRBD1 TGCGCCAGCAGCCCAGACGGAGGGGGCGGGCAGCCCCAGCATTTT CASSPDGGGGQPQHF
TRBJ2-7 TRBV4-2 NA NA TGTGCCAGCAGCCAGGCAGACAGGGACTCTTACGAGCAGTACTTC CASSQADRDSYEQYF
TRBJ2-3 TRBV27 NA NA TGTGCCAGCGGGAGTTTAGATACGCAGTATTTT CASGSLDTQYF
TRBJ2-3 TRBV4-3 NA NA TGCGCCAGCAGCCAAGTGCGTTCTTACACAGATACGCAGTATTTT CASSQVRSYTDTQYF
TRBJ1-2 TRBV4-3 few TRBD1 TGCGCCAGCAGCCAACCTTCGGGGGACAGGGATAACTATGGCTACACCTTC CASSQPSGDRDNYGYTF
TRBJ1-1 TRBV13 NA NA TGTGCCAGCAGCTTAGAGGGGTTGGCAGAAAACACTGAAGCTTTCTTT CASSLEGLAENTEAFF
TRBJ1-2 TRBV5-6 NA TRBD1 TGTGCCAGCACCGAGGGGATGACAGGGTATAACTATGGCTACACCTTC CASTEGMTGYNYGYTF